Listed below are T cell receptor beta chains from one sample, sequenced in a study of beta chain features in type 1 diabetes. This table comes from immunoSEQ multiplex PCR, and its TCRdb copy is limited to in-frame clones, with some not included. The profile shows 400,000 to 500,000 clones, approximately 13% of them singletons. Sample: naive CD4+ T cells from blood. The receptor set was obtained from a man under 40 in good health. The CDR3 runs from the conserved cysteine through the conserved F or W. A D gene is named only where the DNA matches it firmly. Clone sizes are given selectively: once, few, many, or a class where the clone is expanded.

d_call	v_call	j_call	clone_size	cdr3_aa	cdr3_nt
TRBD2	TRBV12-5	TRBJ2-5	NA	CASGLGLAGEFQETQYF	TGTGCTAGTGGTTTGGGGCTAGCGGGAGAGTTCCAAGAGACCCAGTACTTC
NA	TRBV18	TRBJ2-7	few	CASSPPVSGGGEQYF	TGTGCCAGCTCACCACCGGTGTCAGGGGGGGGCGAGCAGTACTTC
NA	TRBV6-6	TRBJ1-1	NA	CASSYSPSTSVEAFF	TGTGCCAGCAGTTACTCACCTTCAACGTCAGTTGAAGCTTTCTTT
TRBD2	TRBV5-4	TRBJ2-2	few	CASSLGLAGNTGELFF	TGTGCCAGCAGCTTGGGACTAGCGGGGAACACCGGGGAGCTGTTTTTT
NA	TRBV10-3	TRBJ1-6	NA	CAIRNGDNSPLHF	TGTGCCATCAGGAACGGCGATAATTCACCCCTCCACTTT
NA	TRBV25-1	TRBJ1-6	NA	CASSEKLYNSPLHF	TGTGCCAGCAGTGAAAAGTTGTATAATTCACCCCTCCACTTT
TRBD1	TRBV10-3	TRBJ1-1	few	CAIRRQGTEAFF	TGTGCCATCAGAAGACAGGGCACTGAAGCTTTCTTT
NA	TRBV5-1	TRBJ2-1	many	CASTEPNNEQFF	TGCGCCAGTACGGAACCTAACAATGAGCAGTTCTTC
NA	TRBV6-5	TRBJ1-1	once	CASSYTELNTEAFF	TGTGCCAGCAGTTATACAGAACTGAACACTGAAGCTTTCTTT
NA	TRBV7-9	TRBJ1-1	NA	CASSFGRLNTEAFF	TGTGCCAGCAGCTTTGGCCGATTGAACACTGAAGCTTTCTTT
TRBD2	TRBV7-2	TRBJ2-3	NA	CASSSWTSATPNTQYF	TGTGCCAGCAGCTCGTGGACTAGCGCAACCCCTAATACGCAGTATTTT
TRBD2	TRBV4-3	TRBJ2-3	few	CASSQGSGGTTDTQYF	TGCGCCAGCAGCCAAGGTAGCGGGGGGACCACGGATACGCAGTATTTT
TRBD2	TRBV4-3	TRBJ2-3	NA	CASSQGSGKSTDTQYF	TGCGCCAGCAGCCAAGGTAGCGGGAAAAGCACAGATACGCAGTATTTT
TRBD1	TRBV14	TRBJ2-5	few	CASSQLATGTGRETQYF	TGTGCCAGCAGCCAATTAGCCACGGGGACAGGGAGAGAGACCCAGTACTTC
NA	TRBV9	TRBJ1-2	NA	CASSKEEGYNYGYTF	TGTGCCAGCAGCAAAGAAGAGGGATACAACTATGGCTACACCTTC
TRBD2	TRBV7-3	TRBJ2-1	NA	CASSNGTSTSRQFF	TGTGCCAGCAGCAACGGGACTAGCACGAGTCGGCAGTTCTTC
NA	TRBV9	TRBJ2-1	NA	CASSVQGDRYNEQFF	TGTGCCAGCAGCGTACAAGGGGACCGGTACAATGAGCAGTTCTTC
NA	TRBV7-2	TRBJ2-1	NA	CASNLGGPASYNEQFF	TGTGCCAGCAACCTAGGAGGTCCTGCCTCCTACAATGAGCAGTTCTTC
NA	TRBV10-3	TRBJ2-3	many	CAISGSTDTQYF	TGTGCCATCAGTGGGAGCACAGATACGCAGTATTTT
TRBD1	TRBV5-4	TRBJ1-4	few	CASSGPGQGNEKLFF	TGTGCCAGCAGCGGCCCGGGACAGGGAAATGAAAAACTGTTTTTT
TRBD2	TRBV5-1	TRBJ2-1	NA	CASSLPPLAGGPNEQFF	TGCGCCAGCAGCCTCCCCCCGCTAGCGGGAGGCCCCAATGAGCAGTTCTTC
NA	TRBV5-1	TRBJ1-6	NA	CASSLDRANNSPLHF	TGCGCCAGCAGCTTGGACAGGGCCAATAATTCACCCCTCCACTTT
NA	TRBV5-6	TRBJ2-2	NA	CASSLGAPGELFF	TGTGCCAGCAGCCTAGGAGCCCCCGGGGAGCTGTTTTTT
NA	TRBV27	TRBJ2-2	NA	CASGLGQMNTGELFF	TGTGCCAGTGGGCTCGGACAGATGAACACCGGGGAGCTGTTTTTT
NA	TRBV5-1	TRBJ2-3	NA	CASSLAPGGTDTQYF	TGCGCCAGCAGCTTGGCCCCAGGGGGCACAGATACGCAGTATTTT
NA	TRBV9	TRBJ1-1	few	CASSVVTDNTEAFF	TGTGCCAGCAGCGTAGTCACAGACAACACTGAAGCTTTCTTT
NA	TRBV9	TRBJ1-1	few	CASSVQTDLNTEAFF	TGTGCCAGCAGCGTGCAGACAGATCTGAACACTGAAGCTTTCTTT
TRBD1	TRBV29-1	TRBJ2-7	few	CSVGLQGTRVRGIYGEQYF	TGCAGCGTGGGCTTACAGGGGACAAGAGTGAGGGGGATCTACGGCGAGCAGTACTTC
NA	TRBV5-4	TRBJ2-7	few	CASSLGSGGGVGSYEQYF	TGTGCCAGCAGCCTGGGATCGGGTGGTGGGGTCGGGTCCTACGAGCAGTACTTC